The clone carrying this TCR beta chain was seen repeatedly, ten times or more. What it recognizes is unknown. These data come from a study of T cells in Graves' hyperthyroidism and ophthalmopathy. Turning to the study itself: Any treatment followed the collection of peripheral blood at initial diagnosis.

RNA transcripts served as the template for amplifying TCR beta CDR3 regions. In the first-round RT-PCR of the TCR CDR3, the HTBI primer set was used. TCRdb itself ran the multiplex PCR reads through MiXCR, one entry per CDR3 protein. This table has 350,000 to 450,000 distinct CDR3 sequences, about a sixth appearing once. Trimming stripped 5 bases from V and 2 bases from J, with 14 bases between. The CDR3 is 15 residues long. Germline V gene sequence: CDR1 SGHAT, CDR2 FQNNGV. Study observations and caveats: Most expanded thyroid clonotypes above 0.001 also appeared in blood.

Clinical symptoms, serum thyroxine, TRAb, thyroid ultrasound and orbital computed tomography informed diagnoses. This chain joins TRBV11-2 and TRBJ2-3; D gene uncertain. Specimen: blood. This TCR was sampled from a woman aged 25 to 39 with Graves' hyperthyroidism that later progressed to Graves' ophthalmopathy. The CDR3 nucleotides read TGTGCCAGCAGCAAAAACGGGCGCCCCACAGATACGCAGTATTTT. It specifies CASSKNGRPTDTQYF.